Below are 31 T cell receptor beta chains sequenced from a single sample in a study of cytomegalovirus exposure and HLA in healthy donors. Assay used: immunoSEQ multiplex PCR; TCRdb lists only in-frame clones, some missing. The sample includes over 150,000 clones, around nine tenths of them seen just once. The sample was PBMCs. Source of these receptors: a man younger than 35 in good health and CMV-seropositive.

This chain links TRBV27 with TRBJ2-7, with 8 bases aligning to TRBD1. The CDR3 extends over 12 amino acids. J lost 3 bases, V lost 5 bases, and 0 bases had no gene match. CDR1 is MNHEY, CDR2 SMNVEV, per germline (reference sequence). This CDR3 is CASSDRGYEQYF. As DNA, the CDR3 is TGTGCCAGCAGTGACAGGGGCTACGAGCAGTACTTC.

V gene TRBV6-6 combines with J gene TRBJ2-7; D is perhaps TRBD2 (5 bases). V gave up 6 bases and J gave up 6 bases, with 15 bases separating them. Germline V gene lookup returns CDR1 MNHNY and CDR2 SVGAGI (reference sequence). CDR3 length: 13 amino acids. CDR3 DNA: TGTGCCAGCAGCAACTCCGGGAATGGCGAGCAGTACTTC. Protein: CASSNSGNGEQYF.

This clone has just one count. This chain uses TRBV2 with TRBJ2-3, with TRBD2 matching over 8 bases. Germline V gene sequence: CDR1 SNHLY, CDR2 FYNNEI. CDR3 length: 14 amino acids. J gave up 5 bases and V 8 bases, and 9 bases lay outside the gene matches. CDR3 sequence reads: CASPGGTSLDTQYF. The DNA of the CDR3 is TGTGCCAGCCCGGGGGGGACGTCACTAGATACGCAGTATTTT.

The chain uses TRBV28 and TRBJ1-2, with a possible D match to TRBD1 (6 bases). The CDR3 extends over 13 amino acids. V was pared by 6 bases and J by 7 bases, with 15 bases between. The germline CDR1 and CDR2 sequences are MDHEN and SYDVKM. Here the CDR3 reads CASRPPGDPGYTF. The CDR3 nucleotides read TGTGCCAGCAGGCCGCCAGGGGACCCTGGCTACACCTTC.

This sequence joins TRBV5-1 and TRBJ1-2; TRBD1 might be the D (5 bases). V was clipped by 4 bases and J by 0 bases, with 10 bases between them. CDR1 is SGHRS and CDR2 is YFSETQ in the germline V gene. This CDR3 comprises 14 residues. The CDR3 region has the DNA TGCGCCAGCAGCCGAGAGACAGCTAACTATGGCTACACCTTC. It codes for CASSRETANYGYTF.

This sequence joins TRBV6-1 and TRBJ2-5; TRBD1 might be the D (6 bases). The CDR3 contains 17 residues. The germline V gene has CDR1 MNHNS and CDR2 SASEGT. Trimming shortened V by 3 bases and J by 0 bases, and 17 bases separated the two germline ends. The CDR3, as DNA: TGTGCCAGCAGTGACCCTCTGGGACAATCGTACCAAGAGACCCAGTACTTC. Translating it yields CASSDPLGQSYQETQYF.

The DNA for the CDR3 is TGTGCCAGCAGTTTATCTTCCACAGGCAGGACAGATACGCAGTATTTT. It translates to CASSLSSTGRTDTQYF. V gene TRBV27 combines with J gene TRBJ2-3; perhaps TRBD1 as D (5 bases). CDR3 size: 16 residues. The V gene lost 0 bases and the J gene lost 3 bases, with 13 bases spanning the gap. Germline CDR1 MNHEY, CDR2 SMNVEV (reference sequence).

The chain recombines TRBV11-3 with TRBJ2-1, with 7 bases that match TRBD2. CDR1 and CDR2 from the germline V gene are SGHNT and YENEEA. Trimming at V came to 5 bases and at J to 3 bases, leaving 1 base not matched to a gene. This CDR3 has 13 residues. CDR3 protein: CASSRGSYNEQFF. The CDR3, as DNA: TGTGCCAGCAGCCGCGGGAGCTACAATGAGCAGTTCTTC. Full variable domain (rest looked up from reference TRBV11-3 and TRBJ2-1): EAGVVQSPRYKIIEKKQPVAFWCNPISGHNTLYWYLQNLGQGPELLIRYENEEAVDDSQLPKDRFSAERLKGVDSTLKIQPAELGDSAVYLCASSRGSYNEQFFGPGTRLTVL.

This clone was counted once. Relative to the germline gene, one junction end is altered; a read error may explain this. This chain links TRBV5-4 with TRBJ2-7; the match to TRBD2 covers 9 bases. The CDR3 loop spans 15 amino acids. Germline CDR1 reads SGHNT; CDR2 reads YYREEE (reference sequence). The CDR3 loop reads CASSLAGTSSHEQYF. The CDR3 nucleotides read TGTGCCAGCAGCTTGGCCGGGACTAGCTCCCACGAGCAGTACTTC.

The V and J genes are TRBV14 and TRBJ2-7, with a weak D call TRBD2 (5 bases). The ends were cut back, 0 bases at V and 4 bases at J, with 10 bases in the middle. Germline-derived CDR1 and CDR2 are SGHDN and FVKESK. CDR3 size: 14 residues. This CDR3 is CASSQDVTMYEQYF. In DNA, the CDR3 is TGTGCCAGCAGCCAAGACGTGACTATGTACGAGCAGTACTTC.

The CDR3 sequence: CASSYGTSGSGEQYF. The CDR3 DNA follows: TGTGCCAGCAGTTATGGGACTAGCGGGAGTGGCGAGCAGTACTTC. The rearrangement links TRBV27 to TRBJ2-7, with 14 bases identical to TRBD2. This CDR3 comprises 15 residues. In germline, CDR1 is MNHEY, CDR2 SMNVEV (reference sequence). V dropped 4 bases and J dropped 6; count of bases not matched to a gene: 5.

CDR3 in DNA: TGCAGCGTTAGGAGGAGTCAAGAGACCCAGTACTTC. Encoded protein: CSVRRSQETQYF. V is TRBV29-1 and J is TRBJ2-5; D might be TRBD2 (5 bases). The CDR3 totals 12 residues. The V end lost 5 bases, the J end lost 2 bases, and 9 bases lay between the germline ends. Germline-derived CDR1 and CDR2 are SQVTM and ANQGSEA.

The chain employs TRBV19 and TRBJ2-1; 10 bases line up with TRBD2. Germline V gene lookup returns CDR1 LNHDA and CDR2 SQIVND (reference sequence). The V gene end was trimmed by 6 bases and the J gene end by 7 bases; junction bases not matched to a gene: 6. This CDR3 has 14 residues. The CDR3 sequence: CASRSSGSRNEQFF. The CDR3 DNA reads as TGTGCCAGTAGGTCTAGCGGGAGTCGGAATGAGCAGTTCTTC.

The chain uses TRBV11-2 and TRBJ2-4; a weak D match, TRBD2 (6 bases). Trimming took 1 base from V and 8 from J, leaving 12 bases between them. This CDR3 comprises 14 residues. CDR1 and CDR2 from the germline V gene are SGHAT and FQNNGV. The DNA for the CDR3 is TGTGCCAGCAGCTTAGCCGCGGGGACGGACATTCAGTACTTC. It specifies CASSLAAGTDIQYF.

The chain has TRBV27 and TRBJ2-2; possible D gene TRBD1, 7 bases. The CDR3 covers 16 residues. Germline V lookup: CDR1 MNHEY, CDR2 SMNVEV (reference sequence). With 7 bases removed from V and 5 bases from J, the gap between germline ends came to 20 bases. The CDR3 DNA is TGTGCCAGCACCACATTCCGGACAGGAGGGACCGGGGAGCTGTTTTTT. Protein: CASTTFRTGGTGELFF.

V is TRBV5-6 and J is TRBJ2-3; D is possibly TRBD2 (6 bases). V was clipped by 1 base and J by 2 bases, with 14 bases between them. The length of the CDR3 is 16 residues. The V gene's germline CDR1 is SGHDT and CDR2 YYEEEE. CDR3 protein: CASSLRTGTYTDTQYF. The CDR3 DNA is TGTGCCAGCAGCTTGCGGACCGGGACTTACACAGATACGCAGTATTTT.

The rearrangement joins TRBV28 to TRBJ1-2; TRBD1 might be the D (5 bases). The CDR3 length is 13 residues. CDR1 is MDHEN, CDR2 SYDVKM, per germline. V shed 3 bases and J shed 3 bases, with 8 bases lying between them. Written as DNA, the CDR3 is TGTGCCAGCAGTTTGGTGACAGACTATGGCTACACCTTC. It encodes CASSLVTDYGYTF.

The chain joins TRBV6-6 to TRBJ1-1; 7 bases are a match to TRBD1. This CDR3 region has 14 residues. Trimming at V came to 6 bases and at J to 3 bases, leaving 7 bases not matched to a gene. The germline V gene has CDR1 MNHNY and CDR2 SVGAGI (reference sequence). This CDR3 reads CASSRNRGDTEAFF. In DNA, the CDR3 is TGTGCCAGCAGCCGAAACAGGGGAGACACTGAAGCTTTCTTT.

The chain has TRBV11-2 and TRBJ1-2; no clear D. Germline CDR1 is SGHAT and CDR2 is FQNNGV. V was pared by 3 bases and J by 5 bases, with 13 bases between. CDR3 size: 14 residues. CDR3 in amino acids: CASSFSGVSYGYTF. DNA of the CDR3: TGTGCCAGCAGCTTTTCTGGAGTGTCGTATGGCTACACCTTC.

This chain links TRBV30 with TRBJ2-5; D may be TRBD2 (6 bases). With 0 bases removed from V and 2 bases from J, the gap between germline ends came to 16 bases. This CDR3 has 16 amino acids. Germline V gene lookup returns CDR1 GTSNPN and CDR2 SVGIG (reference sequence). The CDR3 sequence: CAWSVGGLLGQETQYF. DNA of the CDR3: TGTGCCTGGAGTGTGGGGGGACTTTTGGGGCAAGAGACCCAGTACTTC.

V usage is TRBV7-3 and J usage is TRBJ1-2, with TRBD1 matching over 12 bases. Germline CDR1 SGHTA, CDR2 FQGTGA. The CDR3 runs 16 residues. V shed 5 bases and J 8 bases; nucleotides not matched to a gene: 12. CDR3 bases: TGTGCCAGCAGCCCGGCCCCGGGACAGGGGGCAGAAGGCTACACCTTC. Translating gives CASSPAPGQGAEGYTF.

V is TRBV4-1 and J is TRBJ2-7; 8 nucleotides match TRBD2. The length of the CDR3 is 17 residues. Germline assignment: CDR1 MGHRA and CDR2 YSYEKL. With V trimmed by 0 bases and J by 1 base, 8 bases remained unmatched. The CDR3 region is CASSQDPSGSSSYEQYF. In nucleotides, the CDR3 is TGCGCCAGCAGCCAAGATCCGAGCGGGAGTTCTTCCTACGAGCAGTACTTC.

The J gene is TRBJ1-2, the V gene TRBV9; the match to TRBD1 covers 8 bases. Germline CDR1 and CDR2: SGDLS and YYNGEE. The V and J ends lost 0 bases and 8 bases, in that order; junction bases with no gene match: 9. This CDR3 spans 15 amino acids. The CDR3, as DNA: TGTGCCAGCAGCGTAGCCCCCGACAGGGGAGGGGGCTACACCTTC. Translated, it gives CASSVAPDRGGGYTF.

DNA of the CDR3: TGCGCCAGCACATTAGCGGGAGGGAACAATGAGCAGTTCTTC. Translated: CASTLAGGNNEQFF. The chain joins TRBV10-2 to TRBJ2-1; TRBD2 matches at 11 bases. The CDR3 is made up of 14 amino acids. Germline CDR1 WSHSY, CDR2 SAAADI. The trim removed 7 bases at V and 5 bases at J, leaving 4 bases unmatched.

The V and J genes are TRBV25-1 and TRBJ2-5, with 12 bases lining up with TRBD1. The CDR3 covers 17 residues. V gave up 4 bases and J gave up 5 bases; unmatched junction bases: 11. The germline V gene has CDR1 MGHDK and CDR2 SYGVNS. CDR3 nucleotide sequence: TGTGCCAGCAGTGTTGGGACAGGGGGCAATGTTGGGGAGACCCAGTACTTC. This gives the protein CASSVGTGGNVGETQYF.

This chain connects TRBV30 to TRBJ1-2; possibly TRBD1 for D (6 bases). Germline V gives CDR1 GTSNPN, CDR2 SVGIG (reference sequence). This CDR3 contains 14 residues. V lost 3 bases to trimming and J lost 4 bases, with 15 bases between them. This CDR3 reads CAWSANTGFYGYTF. In DNA form, the CDR3 reads TGTGCCTGGAGCGCAAATACAGGGTTCTATGGCTACACCTTC.

The genes are TRBV28 and TRBJ2-7, with a possible D match to TRBD2 (6 bases). V lost 3 bases and J lost 0, with 21 bases in between. This CDR3 comprises 18 residues. From germline, CDR1 is MDHEN and CDR2 SYDVKM. The CDR3 DNA follows: TGTGCCAGCAGTTTTCTCTGGTCCAGCGGGCACCGCTCCTACGAGCAGTACTTC. Its protein is CASSFLWSSGHRSYEQYF.

This chain links TRBV7-9 with TRBJ2-3; 9 nucleotides agree with TRBD1. The ends lost 6 bases at V and 8 bases at J; junction bases unmatched: 9. Germline assignment: CDR1 SEHNR and CDR2 FQNEAQ (reference sequence). The CDR3 is made up of 14 amino acids. This CDR3 reads CASSVPGQGSTQYF. The CDR3 DNA reads TGTGCCAGCAGTGTCCCGGGACAGGGTAGTACGCAGTATTTT.

The chain recombines TRBV7-2 with TRBJ2-7, with D perhaps matching TRBD1 (6 bases). The CDR3 has 14 residues. Trimming left V 0 bases short and J 5 bases short, with 11 bases between. From germline, CDR1 is SGHTA and CDR2 FQGNSA. CDR3 nucleotides: TGTGCCAGCAGCTTAGCGGGATACAGGGACGAGCAGTACTTC. Translated: CASSLAGYRDEQYF.

The chain combines TRBV9 with TRBJ2-2; 8 bases fit TRBD1. This CDR3 comprises 16 residues. CDR1 is SGDLS, CDR2 YYNGEE, per germline. Trimming removed 0 bases from V and 4 bases from J; junction bases left unmatched: 5. The CDR3 coding sequence is TGTGCCAGCAGCGTAGCAGGGGGCATGGGCACCGGGGAGCTGTTTTTT. Protein product: CASSVAGGMGTGELFF.

The V and J genes are TRBV11-3 and TRBJ2-3, with 7 bases that match TRBD2. The germline V gene encodes CDR1 SGHNT and CDR2 YENEEA. V dropped 2 bases and J dropped 0; count of bases not matched to a gene: 14. The length of the CDR3 is 19 residues. Written as DNA, the CDR3 is TGTGCCAGCAGCTTATCCTTGCGGGCTGCGGGAGCGAGCACAGATACGCAGTATTTT. It codes for CASSLSLRAAGASTDTQYF.